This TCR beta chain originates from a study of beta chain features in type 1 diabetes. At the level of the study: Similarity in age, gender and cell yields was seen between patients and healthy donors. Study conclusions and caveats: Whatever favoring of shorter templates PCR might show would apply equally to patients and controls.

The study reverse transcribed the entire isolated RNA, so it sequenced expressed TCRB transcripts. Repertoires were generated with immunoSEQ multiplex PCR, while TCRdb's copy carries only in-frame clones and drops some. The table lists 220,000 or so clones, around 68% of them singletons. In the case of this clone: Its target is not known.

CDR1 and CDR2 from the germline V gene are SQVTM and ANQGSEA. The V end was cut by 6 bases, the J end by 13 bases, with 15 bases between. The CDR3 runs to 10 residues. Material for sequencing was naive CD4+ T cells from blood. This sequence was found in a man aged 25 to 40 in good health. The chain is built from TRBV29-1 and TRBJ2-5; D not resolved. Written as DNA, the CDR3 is TGCAGCGTGGCAGAAAAGCAAGGGTACTTC. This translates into CSVAEKQGYF. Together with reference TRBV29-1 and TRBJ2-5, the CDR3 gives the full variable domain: SAVISQKPSRDICQRGTSLTIQCQVDSQVTMMFWYRQQPGQSLTLIATANQGSEATYESGFVIDKFPISRPNLTFSTLTVSNMSPEDSSIYLCSVAEKQGYFGPGTRLLVL.